This T cell receptor (beta chain) appears in the sequencing data of a study of graft-versus-host responses after intestinal transplantation (TCRdb year 2021). Describing the broader study: Recipients received multivisceral, liver-intestinal, or isolated intestinal transplants. Anti-thymocyte globulin induction was given to all recipients, followed by maintenance tacrolimus and steroids for approximately three years. Bulk TCR-beta CDR3 sequencing was used to track graft-versus-host and host-versus-graft alloreactive T cell clones in the graft, circulation and bone marrow after intestinal transplantation. To identify alloreactive clones, pre-transplant mixed lymphocyte reaction products were sequenced and compared with unstimulated pre-transplant donor and recipient T cells. The cohort enrolled about two dozen intestinal transplant recipients, one of whom was a retransplant, and 3 patients without pretransplant specimens were excluded. A peak of at least 4% donor T cells among recipient peripheral blood mononuclear cells was the definition used for donor T cell macrochimerism. Rather than going through the commercial service, samples from a few later patients were sequenced in-house on an Illumina MiSeq and processed with MiXCR.

The protocol used for the library was the immunoSEQ multiplex PCR assay. For most patients, genomic DNA was isolated using the Qiagen DNeasy Blood and Tissue Kit and was shipped frozen to Adaptive Biotechnologies for TCR sequencing. For most patients, genomic DNA was subjected to high-throughput TCR-beta CDR3 sequencing by Adaptive Biotechnologies. The source study handled its data this way. Adaptive's ImmunoSEQ software supplied the TCR sequencing data for under 20 patients, while MiXCR and VDJtools were used to process a few other patients. CD4 versus CD8 sorting errors were corrected by removing sequences found in both subsets at a frequency ratio below 5:1. CDR3 nucleotide sequences shared between donor and recipient were removed because the origin of such sequences could not be assigned. At least 2-fold expansion over unstimulated cells and a minimum CFSE-low frequency of 0.002% (template counts) or 0.001% (read counts) were required for clones to be classified as alloreactive. Clones detected in sequenced pre-transplant spleen, lymph node, or MLR CFSE-low populations of the donor or recipient were defined as mappable. The cumulative frequency of alloreactive clones was calculated as a percentage of all sequences, weighted by copy number. Held by TCRdb, this immuneACCESS table contains in-frame sequences only and omits some clones. Under half of the omission traces to an unresolved V gene where checked; the cause of the rest is unknown. That table is the source of V, J and clone size, and D and trimming were worked out from the DNA. The sample includes around 71,000 clones, with approximately 96% observed a single time. The top ten clones comprise less than 0.55% of the sample.

Worth noting for this clone: The antigen it recognizes is unknown. No much larger clone is present one base from it, and per-base qualities are unavailable.

The paper's findings and limits, for the study overall: Peak levels of circulating GvH clones were associated with declines in HvG clones early after transplant. In the allografts of patients with donor T cell macrochimerism, GvH to HvG T cell clonal ratios were high. GvH clones turned up in recipient bone marrow, with some appearing earlier in ileal mucosa or blood, a pattern consistent with an intestinal mucosal origin. The relatively low number and heterogeneity of intestinal transplant patients limited the conclusions.

CDR1 and CDR2 were assigned from the germline V gene as LGHNA and YNFKEQ. Taken from cysteine to phenylalanine, the CDR3 has 14 residues. Here the CDR3 DNA is all that survives: 42 bases in frame from base 1. Trimming takes 3 bases off V and 3 bases off J; junction bases not matched to a gene: 4. Reading the label with the study, this specimen's time point is: cells obtained before transplantation from donor or recipient. CD3+CD4+ and CD3+CD8+ populations were FACS-sorted from unstimulated pre-transplant donor and recipient cells taken from spleen or lymph nodes. The sequence is built from TRBV4-2 and TRBJ2-7, and TRBD2 matches 8 of the central bases. Sequencing was performed on unstimulated CD8+ T cells sorted from spleen or lymph node cells, taken before intestinal transplant. The clonotype was recovered from a human donor who received an intestinal transplant. CDR3 sequence: CASSQKREFYEQYF. The nucleotide sequence reads TGTGCCAGCAGCCAGAAGCGGGAGTTCTACGAGCAGTACTTC.